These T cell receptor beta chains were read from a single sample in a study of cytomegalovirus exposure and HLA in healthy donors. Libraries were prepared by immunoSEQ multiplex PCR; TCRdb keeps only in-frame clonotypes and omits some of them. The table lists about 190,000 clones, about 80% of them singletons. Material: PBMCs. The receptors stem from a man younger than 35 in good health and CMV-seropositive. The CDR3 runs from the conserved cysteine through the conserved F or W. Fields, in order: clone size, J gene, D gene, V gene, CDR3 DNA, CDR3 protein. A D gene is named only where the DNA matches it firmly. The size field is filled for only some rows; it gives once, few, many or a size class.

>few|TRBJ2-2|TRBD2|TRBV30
TGTGCCTGGAGTGACGCGGGAGTAGGTGGGGAGCTGTTTTTT
CAWSDAGVGGELFF
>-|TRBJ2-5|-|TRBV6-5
TGTGCCAGCAGCCCCAGGGAAACCGGGCAAGAGACCCAGTACTTC
CASSPRETGQETQYF
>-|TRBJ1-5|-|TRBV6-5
TGTGCCAGCAGTCCGTTGTGGGGGGTCCATCAGCCCCAGCATTTT
CASSPLWGVHQPQHF
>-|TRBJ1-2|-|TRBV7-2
TGTGCCAGCAGCTTAGAAGGAGGGAACTATGGCTACACCTTC
CASSLEGGNYGYTF
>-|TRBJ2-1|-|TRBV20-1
TGCAGTGCCCCCCTGTACAATGAGCAGTTCTTC
CSAPLYNEQFF
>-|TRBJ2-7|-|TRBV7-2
TGTGCCAGCAGCTTAGGGCAGGGAGGCCCGCTCTACGAGCAGTACTTC
CASSLGQGGPLYEQYF
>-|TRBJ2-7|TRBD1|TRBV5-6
TGTGCCAGCAGCTTTTCCGGACAGGGAAGCTACGAGCAGTACTTC
CASSFSGQGSYEQYF
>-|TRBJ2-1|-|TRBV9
TGTGCCAGCAGCGACCCCCGGTGGGGCTCGAGTCACAATGAGCAGTTCTTC
CASSDPRWGSSHNEQFF
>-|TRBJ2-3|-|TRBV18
TGTGCCAGCTCCACCACGGCAGGTCAGGACACAGATACGCAGTATTTT
CASSTTAGQDTDTQYF
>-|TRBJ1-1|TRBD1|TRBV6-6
TGTGCCAGCAGGGAGACAGGGGGCTTCACTGAAGCTTTCTTT
CASRETGGFTEAFF
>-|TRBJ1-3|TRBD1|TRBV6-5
TGTGCCAGCAGGAGGGGGCAGGTAGCTGGAAACACCATATATTTT
CASRRGQVAGNTIYF
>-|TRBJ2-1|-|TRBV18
TGTGCCAGCTCACCAAGAGGCGGGGATGAGCAGTTCTTC
CASSPRGGDEQFF
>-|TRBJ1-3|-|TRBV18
TGTGCCAGCTCACCATCACACCCTGGAAACACCATATATTTT
CASSPSHPGNTIYF
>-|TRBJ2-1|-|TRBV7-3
TGTGCCAGCAGCCCCCGTGGAGGGAGGAACTACAATGAGCAGTTCTTC
CASSPRGGRNYNEQFF
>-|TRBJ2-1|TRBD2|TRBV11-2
TGTGCCAGCAGCTTAGGAGCGGGAGCTGTCGATGAGCAGTTCTTC
CASSLGAGAVDEQFF
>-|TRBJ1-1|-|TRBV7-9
TGTGCCAGCAGCTTAATCAGGGATTTGAACACTGAAGCTTTCTTT
CASSLIRDLNTEAFF
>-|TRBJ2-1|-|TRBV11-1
TGTGCCAGCAGCTCCCAGATATCCTACAATGAGCAGTTCTTC
CASSSQISYNEQFF
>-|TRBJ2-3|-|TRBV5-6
TGTGCCAGCAGCGTAGCCCTAGCGTCAGCTAGCACAGATACGCAGTATTTT
CASSVALASASTDTQYF
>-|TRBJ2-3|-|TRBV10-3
TGTGCCATCAGTGGCAGGACTAACCAACCCGAGACAGATACGCAGTATTTT
CAISGRTNQPETDTQYF
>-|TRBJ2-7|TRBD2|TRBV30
TGTGCCTGGAGTGCGACTAGCGGGCTCTCGGAGCAGTACTTC
CAWSATSGLSEQYF
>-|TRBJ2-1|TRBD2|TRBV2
TGTGCCAGCAGTCCATTTCTTAGCGGGAGTTCCTACAATGAGCAGTTCTTC
CASSPFLSGSSYNEQFF
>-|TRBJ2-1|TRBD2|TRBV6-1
TGTGCCAGCACCCGACTAGCGGGACTGGTCGATGAGCAGTTCTTC
CASTRLAGLVDEQFF
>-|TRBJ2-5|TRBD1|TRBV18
TGTGCCAGCTCACGACAGGGGGGCCAAGAGACCCAGTACTTC
CASSRQGGQETQYF
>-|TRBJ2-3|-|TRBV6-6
TGTGCCAGCAGTTACGCCGCCAGAGGGGATACGCAGTATTTT
CASSYAARGDTQYF
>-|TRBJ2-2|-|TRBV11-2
TGTGCCAGCAGCTTAGTCCTGGTCAGGAACACCGGGGAGCTGTTTTTT
CASSLVLVRNTGELFF
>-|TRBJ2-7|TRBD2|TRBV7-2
TGTGCCAGCAGCTTATACCCACTGGCGGGAGTGGGCTACGAGCAGTACTTC
CASSLYPLAGVGYEQYF
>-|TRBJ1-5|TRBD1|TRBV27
TGTGCCAGCAGTTTGACAGGGGCCCCTTATAGCAATCAGCCCCAGCATTTT
CASSLTGAPYSNQPQHF
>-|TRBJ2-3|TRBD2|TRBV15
TGTGCCGTTCGACTAGCGGGGGCGACAGATACGCAGTATTTT
CAVRLAGATDTQYF
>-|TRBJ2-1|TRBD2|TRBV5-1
TGCGCCAGCAGCTTGGTCGGGACTAGCTCCTACAATGAGCAGTTCTTC
CASSLVGTSSYNEQFF
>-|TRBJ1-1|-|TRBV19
TGTGCCAGTAGGATATCTTGGAGCGGCGAGAACACTGAAGCTTTCTTT
CASRISWSGENTEAFF
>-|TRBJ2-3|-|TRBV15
TGTGCCACCAGCAGAGGTGGGGACATCACAGATACGCAGTATTTT
CATSRGGDITDTQYF
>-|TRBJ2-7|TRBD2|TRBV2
TGTGCCAGCACCCGGGGGGAGGGCCCGTACGAGCAGTACTTC
CASTRGEGPYEQYF
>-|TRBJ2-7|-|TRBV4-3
TGCGCCAGCAGCCAAGATTGGCTAGCCCCTACCTACGAGCAGTACTTC
CASSQDWLAPTYEQYF
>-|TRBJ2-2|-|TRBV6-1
TGTGCCAGCAGTACAGGTTACACCGGGGAGCTGTTTTTT
CASSTGYTGELFF
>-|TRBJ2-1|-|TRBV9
TGTGCCAGCAGCGTAGTAGGGGGAGGGGGAAATGAGCAGTTCTTC
CASSVVGGGGNEQFF
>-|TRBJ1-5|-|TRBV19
TGTGCCAGTAGTATAGACGAGGGCCGTAATCAGCCCCAGCATTTT
CASSIDEGRNQPQHF
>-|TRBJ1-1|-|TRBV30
TGTGCCTGGAGGGACTTTCTGAACACTGAAGCTTTCTTT
CAWRDFLNTEAFF
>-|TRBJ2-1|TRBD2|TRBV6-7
TGTGCCAGCAGTTACCAAGGGACTAGCGGCCCCGAGAGCTCCTACAATGAGCAGTTCTTC
CASSYQGTSGPESSYNEQFF
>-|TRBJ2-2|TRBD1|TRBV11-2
TGTGCCAGCAGCCCTGTCCCGGGACAGGGTTTGAGGGAGCTGTTTTTT
CASSPVPGQGLRELFF
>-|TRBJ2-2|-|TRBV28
TGTGCCAGCACCGCGGGGTGGCAGAAGAACACCGGGGAGCTGTTTTTT
CASTAGWQKNTGELFF
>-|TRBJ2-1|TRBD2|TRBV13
TGTGCCAGCAGCTTAGGCCAAGCGGGAGGGCCCAGGCAGTTCTTC
CASSLGQAGGPRQFF
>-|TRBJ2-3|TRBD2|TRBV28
TGTGCCAGCAGTTGGGGACTAGCGGAGAAGTACACAGATACGCAGTATTTT
CASSWGLAEKYTDTQYF
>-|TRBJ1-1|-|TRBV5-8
TGTGCCAGCAGCTTGAGGGGCGTTGGTGAAGCTTTCTTT
CASSLRGVGEAFF
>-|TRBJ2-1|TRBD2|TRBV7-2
TGTGCCAGCAGCTTCGTCCTAGCGGGAGAACATGAGCAGTTCTTC
CASSFVLAGEHEQFF
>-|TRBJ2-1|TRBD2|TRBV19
TGTGCCAGTAGTATTTCGGCGGGGGAACCCTACAATGAGCAGTTCTTC
CASSISAGEPYNEQFF
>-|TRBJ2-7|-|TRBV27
TGTGCCGTAGGGGCTCGCGAGCAGTACTTC
CAVGAREQYF
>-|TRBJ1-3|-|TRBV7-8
TGTGCCAGCAGCTTGGCGGCCGGAAACACCATATATTTT
CASSLAAGNTIYF
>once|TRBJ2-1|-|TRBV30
TGTGCCTGGACTGCGCCGAGCTCCTACAATGAGCAGTTCTTC
CAWTAPSSYNEQFF
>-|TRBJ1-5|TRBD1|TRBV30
TGTGCCTGGAGTAAGGGGGCTGCCGGCAATCAGCCCCAGCATTTT
CAWSKGAAGNQPQHF
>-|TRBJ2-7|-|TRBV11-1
TGTGCCAGCAGCTTAGCCCCGGAGATCGAGCAGTACTTC
CASSLAPEIEQYF
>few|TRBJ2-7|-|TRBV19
TGTGCTACTAAAGGGCAGGGACTCTACGAGCAGTACTTC
CATKGQGLYEQYF
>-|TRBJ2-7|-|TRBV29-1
TGCAGCGTTGCTTCCCTGGGACTTCCTGGGCCCGTGACCTCCTACGAGCAGTACTTC
CSVASLGLPGPVTSYEQYF
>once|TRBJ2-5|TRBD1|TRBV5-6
TGTGCCAGCAGCCTGCCAGGGGGCGCCGAGACCCAGTACTTC
CASSLPGGAETQYF
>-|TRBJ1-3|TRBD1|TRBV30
TGTGCCGCCGACAGGGGGTCTGGAAACACCATATATTTT
CAADRGSGNTIYF